This entry concerns a single T cell receptor (beta chain). No antigen is known for it. The V end was cut by 1 base, the J end by 4 bases, with 14 bases between. Germline V gene lookup returns CDR1 SGHTS and CDR2 YDEGEE. CDR3 size: 15 residues. The data were obtained in a study of T-cell reconstitution after alpha-beta-depleted transplantation in children. A TCRbeta library incorporating unique molecular identifiers was prepared. From the PCR reads, TCRdb called clonotypes with MiXCR, one entry per CDR3 protein. This table has hundreds of thousands of distinct CDR3 sequences, about 12% appearing once. General study findings and limits: As was reported, about two months after transplant, alpha-beta T cells came from several hundred expanded graft clones. Fresh T-cell production supplied most of the T-cell counts and diversity seen one year after transplant. The origin of high day-60 TCRbeta diversity in some patients lay in surviving recipient T cells and thymic progenitors.

This TCR was sampled from a girl aged 2 to 9 with congenital amegakaryocytic thrombocytopenia, due to receive a stem cell transplant. The source material was PBMCs, sampled before TCRalphabeta/CD19-depleted stem cell transplant. The rearrangement joins TRBV5-8 to TRBJ1-2, with D tentatively TRBD1 (6 bases). This CDR3 reads CASSLRGYPLYGYTF. CDR3 in DNA: TGTGCCAGCAGCTTGAGGGGGTACCCCCTCTATGGCTACACCTTC.